The present entry profiles one T cell receptor (beta chain) with its context. The CDR3 length is 14 residues. Germline V gene data show CDR1 as WSHSY and CDR2 as SAAADI. Trimming took 6 bases from V and 0 from J, leaving 12 bases between them. TCRdb passed the RT-PCR reads through MiXCR, listing each CDR3 protein once. The data show 150,000 to 200,000 distinct CDR3 sequences, around two fifths seen once. This entry belongs to a study of patients and donors after allogeneic stem cell transplantation. This TCR was sampled from a human donor who was either an allogeneic HSCT recipient or a stem cell or donor lymphocyte infusion donor (not recorded which). It is not recorded whose cells these are; they may come from a transplant donor. This rearrangement joins TRBV10-2 to TRBJ2-7; D is ambiguous. The source material was blood, either unsorted or a sorted T cell fraction (not recorded which). The CDR3 here is CASRGTRSSYEQYF. CDR3 coding DNA: TGCGCCAGCAGAGGTACCCGCAGCTCCTACGAGCAGTACTTC.